These 17 T cell receptor beta chains came from one sample sequenced in a study of T cells in Graves' hyperthyroidism and ophthalmopathy. What was amplified from RNA transcripts were TCR beta CDR3 regions. Researchers ran a first-round RT-PCR on the TCR CDR3 using the HTBI primer set. One entry per CDR3 protein results from TCRdb running MiXCR on the multiplex PCR reads. The sample holds 750,000 to 950,000 distinct CDR3 sequences, 38% seen once. What was sequenced was blood. The receptor set was obtained from a man in his late teens or twenties with Graves' hyperthyroidism.

This clonotype was seen at least ten times. The chain links TRBV6-1 to TRBJ1-6, with 10 positions matching TRBD1. Per germline, CDR1 MNHNS and CDR2 SASEGT. Trimming removed 3 bases from V and 9 bases from J; junction bases left unmatched: 5. The CDR3 is made up of 15 amino acids. This CDR3 is CASSEGDRGGSPLHF. CDR3 in DNA: TGTGCCAGCAGTGAGGGGGACAGGGGAGGTTCACCCCTCCACTTT.

This clonotype was detected only a few times. V gene TRBV14 combines with J gene TRBJ2-2; unclear D gene. The V and J ends lost 4 bases and 6 bases respectively, with 9 bases between them. Germline V gives CDR1 SGHDN, CDR2 FVKESK. The CDR3 has 13 residues. The CDR3 bases are TGTGCCAGCAGCCCCGCAGGTCCCGGGGAGCTGTTTTTT. This sequence encodes CASSPAGPGELFF. Complete variable domain (other parts from reference TRBV14 and TRBJ2-2): EAGVTQFPSHSVIEKGQTVTLRCDPISGHDNLYWYRRVMGKEIKFLLHFVKESKQDESGMPNNRFLAERTGGTYSTLKVQPAELEDSGVYFCASSPAGPGELFFGEGSRLTVL.

This clonotype came up a few times. The genes are TRBV4-2 and TRBJ2-7; D not resolved. Per germline, CDR1 LGHNA and CDR2 YNFKEQ. V was shortened by 1 base and J by 6 bases, with 10 bases between the two germline ends. The CDR3 spans 13 residues. CDR3 nucleotides: TGTGCCAGCAGCCAAGGAAGGTTTGCCGAGCAGTACTTC. Amino acid sequence: CASSQGRFAEQYF.

In its sample, this clonotype was seen a few times. The CDR3 region has the DNA TGTGCCAGCCGGAGGGGGCAGGGGGCGAGTCAGCCCCAGCATTTT. It codes for CASRRGQGASQPQHF. J is TRBJ1-5 and V is TRBV10-3, with TRBD1 matching 8 bases. The V segment lost 10 bases and the J segment 6 bases; nucleotides outside the gene matches: 14. The CDR3 runs 15 residues. Germline assignment: CDR1 ENHRY and CDR2 SYGVKD.

This clonotype came up many times. The chain couples TRBV7-2 to TRBJ2-2; D is perhaps TRBD1 (5 bases). In germline, CDR1 is SGHTA, CDR2 FQGNSA. V lost 11 bases, J lost 0 bases, and 10 bases lay in between. The CDR3 consists of 13 residues. CDR3 amino acids: CAQDSTNTGELFF. The CDR3 nucleotides read TGTGCCCAAGACAGCACGAACACCGGGGAGCTGTTTTTT.

In this sample, this clonotype turned up many times. V and J are TRBV24-1 and TRBJ2-2; TRBD2 matches 10 bases. The ends lost 4 bases at V and 5 bases at J; junction bases unmatched: 3. CDR1 is KGHDR and CDR2 is SFDVKD in the germline V gene. The CDR3 consists of 15 residues. The CDR3 DNA sequence: TGTGCCACCAGTGACCTAGCGGGAGCGACCGGGGAGCTGTTTTTT. Its translation: CATSDLAGATGELFF.

In this sample, this clonotype turned up many times. The chain employs TRBV20-1 and TRBJ2-2, with a weak D call TRBD1 (5 bases). Trimming shortened V by 6 bases and J by 0 bases, and 8 bases separated the two germline ends. The CDR3 totals 13 residues. Germline CDR1 and CDR2: DFQATT and SNEGSKA (reference sequence). CDR3 coding DNA: TGCAGTGCAAGGACACCGAACACCGGGGAGCTGTTTTTT. Its translation is CSARTPNTGELFF.

This clonotype was recorded at least ten times. At one boundary the junction diverges from the germline segment, which might be a read error. The chain combines TRBV5-1 with TRBJ1-1, with D unclear. Germline-derived CDR1 and CDR2 are SGHRS and YFSETQ. The CDR3 runs 14 residues. CDR3 residues: CASSLVSMNTEAFF. In nucleotides, the CDR3 is TGTGCCAGCAGCTTGGTGAGCATGAACACTGAAGCTTTCTTT.

This clonotype was seen a handful of times. The V gene is TRBV13, the J gene TRBJ1-4, with 7 bases aligning to TRBD1. Germline CDR1 and CDR2: PRHDT and FYEKMQ (reference sequence). V shed 5 bases, J shed 8 bases, and the junction held 11 bases outside the gene matches. The CDR3 has 15 amino acids. CDR3 coding DNA: TGTGCCAGCAGCCTCCGGACAGGTAGTGGAGAAAAACTGTTTTTT. Protein: CASSLRTGSGEKLFF. The whole variable domain, remainder taken from reference TRBV13 and TRBJ1-4, is AAGVIQSPRHLIKEKRETATLKCYPIPRHDTVYWYQQGPGQDPQFLISFYEKMQSDKGSIPDRFSAQQFSDYHSELNMSSLELGDSALYFCASSLRTGSGEKLFFGSGTQLSVL.

This clonotype was found many times. The chain is built from TRBV5-1 and TRBJ1-1; tentatively, D is TRBD1 (6 bases). The germline V gene has CDR1 SGHRS and CDR2 YFSETQ. Trimming took 1 base from V and 0 from J, leaving 10 bases between them. The CDR3 runs 15 residues. CDR3 in amino acids: CASSLLGHVNTEAFF. The CDR3 region has the DNA TGCGCCAGCAGCTTGTTGGGACACGTGAACACTGAAGCTTTCTTT.

V and J are TRBV5-1 and TRBJ1-1, with D uncertain. The CDR3 sequence is 13 residues long. Trimming shortened V by 2 bases and J by 6 bases, and 11 bases separated the two germline ends. CDR1 is SGHRS and CDR2 is YFSETQ in the germline V gene. In DNA form, the CDR3 reads TGCGCCAGCAGCTTCGAGGAACGGGCTGAAGCTTTCTTT. Translating it yields CASSFEERAEAFF. Full variable domain (rest looked up from reference TRBV5-1 and TRBJ1-1): KAGVTQTPRYLIKTRGQQVTLSCSPISGHRSVSWYQQTPGQGLQFLFEYFSETQRNKGNFPGRFSGRQFSNSRSEMNVSTLELGDSALYLCASSFEERAEAFFGQGTRLTVV.

This clonotype was observed a handful of times. The rearrangement links TRBV5-8 to TRBJ1-1; D not resolved. With 1 base removed from V and 11 bases from J, the gap between germline ends came to 9 bases. Germline V lookup: CDR1 SGHTS, CDR2 YDEGEE. This CDR3 region has 11 residues. CDR3 amino acids: CASSLRAGAFF. For the CDR3, the DNA is TGTGCCAGCAGCTTGCGGGCGGGTGCTTTCTTT.

With regard to this clonotype: The junction departs from the called germline gene at one end, perhaps through a read error. The CDR3, as DNA: TGTACCAGCAATAGCTTCCTTGAAGCTTTCTTT. Translated: CTSNSFLEAFF. This chain joins TRBV2 and TRBJ1-1, with D unresolved. Germline CDR1 SNHLY, CDR2 FYNNEI. The CDR3 covers 11 residues.

This clonotype showed up just a few times. This rearrangement joins TRBV5-4 to TRBJ2-5; 8 positions agree with TRBD2. The CDR3 has 16 residues. Germline trimming cut 0 bases from V and 1 base from J; bases unmatched to any gene: 5. The germline CDR1 and CDR2 sequences are SGHNT and YYREEE (reference sequence). This CDR3 is CASSLGAGGFQETQYF. CDR3 nucleotide sequence: TGTGCCAGCAGCTTGGGCGCGGGAGGTTTCCAAGAGACCCAGTACTTC.

With respect to this clonotype: This may be a read error: a much more frequent sequence differs by one nucleotide. V gene TRBV10-3 combines with J gene TRBJ1-1; D is undetermined. The V gene lost 8 bases and the J gene lost 4 bases, with 8 bases spanning the gap. Germline V gene data show CDR1 as ENHRY and CDR2 as SYGVKD. This CDR3 region has 11 residues. The CDR3 DNA reads TGTGCCATCGGCCAGAGCACTGAAGCTTTCTTT. Amino acids: CAIGQSTEAFF.

The V and J genes are TRBV2 and TRBJ2-2; the match to TRBD1 covers 8 bases. Germline assignment: CDR1 SNHLY and CDR2 FYNNEI. The CDR3 totals 16 residues. Losses at the gene ends were 2 bases for V and 3 bases for J; bases not matched to a gene: 5. CDR3 residues: CASSEWKQGDTGELFF. The CDR3 bases are TGTGCCAGCAGTGAATGGAAACAGGGGGACACCGGGGAGCTGTTTTTT. The full variable domain, with the rest looked up from reference TRBV2 and TRBJ2-2, is EPEVTQTPSHQVTQMGQEVILRCVPISNHLYFYWYRQILGQKVEFLVSFYNNEISEKSEIFDDQFSVERPDGSNFTLKIRSTKLEDSAMYFCASSEWKQGDTGELFFGEGSRLTVL.

The chain links TRBV11-2 to TRBJ2-7, with 7 bases that match TRBD1. CDR1 is SGHAT and CDR2 is FQNNGV in the germline V gene. The CDR3 has 17 residues. Germline trimming cut 1 base from V and 2 bases from J; bases unmatched to any gene: 11. CDR3 coding DNA: TGTGCCAGCAGCTTAGGGGTGGTGGGGGACAGACCCTACGAGCAGTACTTC. Amino acid sequence: CASSLGVVGDRPYEQYF.